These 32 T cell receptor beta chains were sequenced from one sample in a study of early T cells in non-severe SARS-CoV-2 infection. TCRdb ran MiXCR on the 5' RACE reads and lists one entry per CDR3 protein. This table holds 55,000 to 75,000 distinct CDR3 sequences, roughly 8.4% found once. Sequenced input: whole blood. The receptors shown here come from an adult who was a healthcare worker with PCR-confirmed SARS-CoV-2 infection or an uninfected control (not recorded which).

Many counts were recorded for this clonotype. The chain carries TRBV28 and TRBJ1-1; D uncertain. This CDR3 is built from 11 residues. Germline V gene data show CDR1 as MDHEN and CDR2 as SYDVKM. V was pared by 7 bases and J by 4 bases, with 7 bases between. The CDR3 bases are TGTGCCAGCATGACGGCCACTGAAGCTTTCTTT. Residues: CASMTATEAFF.

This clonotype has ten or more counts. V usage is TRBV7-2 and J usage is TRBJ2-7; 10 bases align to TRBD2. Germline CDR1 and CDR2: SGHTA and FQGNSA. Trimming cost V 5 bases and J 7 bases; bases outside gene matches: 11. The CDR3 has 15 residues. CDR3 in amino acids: CASSILAGTLGEQYF. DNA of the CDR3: TGTGCCAGCAGCATACTAGCGGGGACCCTTGGGGAGCAGTACTTC.

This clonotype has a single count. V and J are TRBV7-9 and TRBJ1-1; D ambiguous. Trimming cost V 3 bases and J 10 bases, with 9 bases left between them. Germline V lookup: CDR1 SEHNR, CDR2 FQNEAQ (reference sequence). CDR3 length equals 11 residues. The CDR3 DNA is TGTGCCAGCAGCTTCTTACCTACAGCTTTCTTT. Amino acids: CASSFLPTAFF.

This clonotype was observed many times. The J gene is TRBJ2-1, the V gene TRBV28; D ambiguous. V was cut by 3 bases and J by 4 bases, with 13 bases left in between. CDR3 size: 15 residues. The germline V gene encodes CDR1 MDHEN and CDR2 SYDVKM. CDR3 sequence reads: CASSLPQLVYNEQFF. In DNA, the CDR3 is TGTGCCAGCAGTTTGCCCCAGTTGGTGTACAATGAGCAGTTCTTC.

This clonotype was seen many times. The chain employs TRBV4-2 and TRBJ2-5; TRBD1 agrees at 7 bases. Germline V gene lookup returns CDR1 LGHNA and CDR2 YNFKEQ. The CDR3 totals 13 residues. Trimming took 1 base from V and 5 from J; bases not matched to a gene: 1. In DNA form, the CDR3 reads TGTGCCAGCAGCCAAGCCAGGGGGGAGACCCAGTACTTC. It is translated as CASSQARGETQYF.

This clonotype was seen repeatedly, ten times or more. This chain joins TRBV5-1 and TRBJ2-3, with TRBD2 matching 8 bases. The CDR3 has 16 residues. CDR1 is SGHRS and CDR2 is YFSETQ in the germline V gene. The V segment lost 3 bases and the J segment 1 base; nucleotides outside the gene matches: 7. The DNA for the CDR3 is TGCGCCAGCAGCTCCCGGGGGGGGCTCGGCACAGATACGCAGTATTTT. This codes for CASSSRGGLGTDTQYF.

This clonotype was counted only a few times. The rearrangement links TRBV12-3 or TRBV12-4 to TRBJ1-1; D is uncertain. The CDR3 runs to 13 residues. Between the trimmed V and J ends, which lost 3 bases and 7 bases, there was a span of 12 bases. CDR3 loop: CASSLQVFYEAFF. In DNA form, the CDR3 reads TGTGCCAGCAGTTTGCAGGTCTTCTATGAAGCTTTCTTT.

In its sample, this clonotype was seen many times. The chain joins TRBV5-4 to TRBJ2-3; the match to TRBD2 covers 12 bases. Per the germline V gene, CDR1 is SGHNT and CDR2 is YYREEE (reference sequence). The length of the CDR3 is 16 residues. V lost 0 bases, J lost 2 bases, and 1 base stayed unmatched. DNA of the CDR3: TGTGCCAGCAGCTTGGGACTAGCGGGGGCCACAGATACGCAGTATTTT. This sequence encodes CASSLGLAGATDTQYF.

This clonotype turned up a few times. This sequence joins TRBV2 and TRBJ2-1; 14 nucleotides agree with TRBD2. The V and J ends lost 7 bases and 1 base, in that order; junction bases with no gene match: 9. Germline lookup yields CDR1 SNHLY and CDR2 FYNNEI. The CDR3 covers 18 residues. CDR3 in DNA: TGTGCCAGCAACGCCGGGACTAGCGGGAGAGGGTCCTACAATGAGCAGTTCTTC. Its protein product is CASNAGTSGRGSYNEQFF.

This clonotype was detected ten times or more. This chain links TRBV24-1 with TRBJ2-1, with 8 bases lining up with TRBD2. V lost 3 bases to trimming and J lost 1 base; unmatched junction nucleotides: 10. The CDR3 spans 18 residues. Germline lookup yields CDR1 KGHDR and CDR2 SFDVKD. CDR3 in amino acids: CATSDPKLAGRSYNEQFF. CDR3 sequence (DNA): TGTGCCACCAGTGATCCGAAGTTAGCGGGGAGGTCCTACAATGAGCAGTTCTTC.

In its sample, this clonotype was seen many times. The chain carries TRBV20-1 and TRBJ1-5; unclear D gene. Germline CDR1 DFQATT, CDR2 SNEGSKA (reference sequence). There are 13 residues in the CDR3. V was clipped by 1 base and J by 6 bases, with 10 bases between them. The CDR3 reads CSARASRAQPQHF. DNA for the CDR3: TGCAGTGCTAGAGCGTCAAGGGCTCAGCCCCAGCATTTT.

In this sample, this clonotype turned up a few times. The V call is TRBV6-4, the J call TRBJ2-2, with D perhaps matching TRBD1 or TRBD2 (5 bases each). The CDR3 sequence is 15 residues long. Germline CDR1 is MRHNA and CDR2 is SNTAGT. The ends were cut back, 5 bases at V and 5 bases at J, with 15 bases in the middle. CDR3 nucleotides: TGTGCCAGCAGTCCAACAATGTGGGGGACCGGGGAGCTGTTTTTT. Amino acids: CASSPTMWGTGELFF.

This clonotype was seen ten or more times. The CDR3 protein is CASSFLYEQFF. CDR3 DNA: TGTGCCAGCAGCTTTCTCTATGAGCAGTTCTTC. The rearrangement joins TRBV11-2 to TRBJ2-1; D unresolved. The CDR3 runs 11 residues. Germline V gives CDR1 SGHAT, CDR2 FQNNGV. Between the trimmed V and J ends, which lost 3 bases and 8 bases, there was a span of 5 bases.

The CDR3 DNA reads as TGTGCCAGCAGCTTCGGAGATAATCAGCCCCAGCATTTT. Amino acid sequence: CASSFGDNQPQHF. The chain carries TRBV3-1 and TRBJ1-5; no definite D call. The CDR3 contains 13 residues. Germline V gives CDR1 LGHDT, CDR2 YNNKEL (reference sequence). Deletions cut 5 bases from V and 4 bases from J, with 9 bases between.

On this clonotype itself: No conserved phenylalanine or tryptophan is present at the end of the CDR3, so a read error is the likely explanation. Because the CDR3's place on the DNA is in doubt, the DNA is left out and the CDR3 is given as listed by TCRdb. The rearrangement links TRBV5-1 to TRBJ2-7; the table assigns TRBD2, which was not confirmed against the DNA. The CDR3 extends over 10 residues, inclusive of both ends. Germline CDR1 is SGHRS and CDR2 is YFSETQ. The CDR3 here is CASSLRAPFD.

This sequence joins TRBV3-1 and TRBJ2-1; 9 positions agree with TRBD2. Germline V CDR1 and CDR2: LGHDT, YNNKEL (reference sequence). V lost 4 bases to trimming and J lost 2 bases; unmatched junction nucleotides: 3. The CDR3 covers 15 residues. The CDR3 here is CASSPIAGAYNEQFF. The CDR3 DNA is TGTGCCAGCAGCCCCATAGCGGGAGCCTACAATGAGCAGTTCTTC.

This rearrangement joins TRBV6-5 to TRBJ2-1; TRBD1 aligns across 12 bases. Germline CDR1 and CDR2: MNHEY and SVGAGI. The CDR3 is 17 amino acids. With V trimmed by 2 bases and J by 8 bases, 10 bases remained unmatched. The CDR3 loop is CASSYDIPGQGAYEQFF. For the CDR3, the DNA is TGTGCCAGCAGTTACGATATACCGGGACAGGGGGCATATGAGCAGTTCTTC.

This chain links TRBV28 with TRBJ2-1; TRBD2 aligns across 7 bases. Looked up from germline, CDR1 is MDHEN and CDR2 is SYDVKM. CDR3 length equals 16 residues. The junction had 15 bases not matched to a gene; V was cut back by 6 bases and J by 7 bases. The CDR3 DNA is TGTGCCAGCAGCCCAATGGGGACTACTCTCCAAAATGAGCAGTTCTTC. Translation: CASSPMGTTLQNEQFF.

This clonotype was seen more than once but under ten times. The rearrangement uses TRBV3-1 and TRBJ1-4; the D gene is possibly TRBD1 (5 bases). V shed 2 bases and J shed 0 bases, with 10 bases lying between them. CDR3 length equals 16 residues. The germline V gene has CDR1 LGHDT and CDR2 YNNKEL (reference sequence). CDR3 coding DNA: TGTGCCAGCAGCCAAACCCTGGGGGCAACTAATGAAAAACTGTTTTTT. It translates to CASSQTLGATNEKLFF.

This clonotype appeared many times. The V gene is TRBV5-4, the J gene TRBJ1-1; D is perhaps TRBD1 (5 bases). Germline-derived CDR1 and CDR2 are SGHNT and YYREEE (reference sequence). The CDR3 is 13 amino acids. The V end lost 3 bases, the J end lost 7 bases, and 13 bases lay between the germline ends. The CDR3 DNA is TGTGCCAGCAGCTCCGGAGGGGTTGGTGAAGCTTTCTTT. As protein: CASSSGGVGEAFF.

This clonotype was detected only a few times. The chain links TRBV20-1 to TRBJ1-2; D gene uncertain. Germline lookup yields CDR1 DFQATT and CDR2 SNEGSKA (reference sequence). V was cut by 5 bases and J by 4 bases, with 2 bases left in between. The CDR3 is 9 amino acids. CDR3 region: CSASYGYTF. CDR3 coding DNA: TGCAGTGCTTCCTATGGCTACACCTTC.

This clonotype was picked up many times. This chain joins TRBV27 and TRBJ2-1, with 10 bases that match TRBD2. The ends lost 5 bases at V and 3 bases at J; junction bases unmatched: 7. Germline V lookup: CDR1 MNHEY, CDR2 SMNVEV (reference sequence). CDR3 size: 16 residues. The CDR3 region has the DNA TGTGCCAGCAGTCTAGGGAGCGGGAGGGTCTACAATGAGCAGTTCTTC. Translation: CASSLGSGRVYNEQFF.

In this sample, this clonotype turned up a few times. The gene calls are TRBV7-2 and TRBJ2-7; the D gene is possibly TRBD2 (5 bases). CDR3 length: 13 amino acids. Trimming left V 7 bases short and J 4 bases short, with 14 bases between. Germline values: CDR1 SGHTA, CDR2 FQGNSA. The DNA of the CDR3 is TGTGCCAGCACCTATTACCGGGGATACGAGCAGTACTTC. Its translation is CASTYYRGYEQYF.

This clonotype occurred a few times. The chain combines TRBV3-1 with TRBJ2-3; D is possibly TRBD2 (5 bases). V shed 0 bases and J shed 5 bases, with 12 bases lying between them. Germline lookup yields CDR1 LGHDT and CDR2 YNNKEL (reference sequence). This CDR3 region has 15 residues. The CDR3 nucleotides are TGTGCCAGCAGCCAAGATTGGGGTGGAGGAGATACGCAGTATTTT. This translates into CASSQDWGGGDTQYF.

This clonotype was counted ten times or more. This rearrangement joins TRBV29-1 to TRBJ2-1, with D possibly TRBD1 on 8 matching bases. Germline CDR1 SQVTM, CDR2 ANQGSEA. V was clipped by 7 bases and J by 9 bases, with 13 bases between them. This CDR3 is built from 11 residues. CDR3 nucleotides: TGCAGCGGACAGGGGAGGGGTGAGCAGTTCTTC. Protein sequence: CSGQGRGEQFF.

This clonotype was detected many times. The chain's CDR3 is CASSLIAGRYEQYF. The CDR3 DNA sequence: TGTGCCAGCAGTTTAATAGCGGGAAGGTACGAGCAGTACTTC. The chain employs TRBV27 and TRBJ2-7; 8 nucleotides line up with TRBD2. Germline CDR1 is MNHEY and CDR2 is SMNVEV (reference sequence). This CDR3 is built from 14 residues. Germline trimming cut 2 bases from V and 4 bases from J; bases unmatched to any gene: 4.

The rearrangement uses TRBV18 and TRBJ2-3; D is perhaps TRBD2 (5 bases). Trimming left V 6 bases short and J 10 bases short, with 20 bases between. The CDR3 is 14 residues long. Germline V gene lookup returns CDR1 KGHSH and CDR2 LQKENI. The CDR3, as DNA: TGTGCCAGCTCGCTTGGAGGACCCCCGCAGGCGCAGTATTTT. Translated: CASSLGGPPQAQYF.

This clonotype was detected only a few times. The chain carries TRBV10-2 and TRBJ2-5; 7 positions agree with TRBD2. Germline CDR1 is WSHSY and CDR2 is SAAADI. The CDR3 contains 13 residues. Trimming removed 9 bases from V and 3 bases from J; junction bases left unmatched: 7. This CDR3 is CASGGGGKETQYF. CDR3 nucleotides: TGCGCCAGTGGGGGGGGAGGGAAAGAGACCCAGTACTTC.

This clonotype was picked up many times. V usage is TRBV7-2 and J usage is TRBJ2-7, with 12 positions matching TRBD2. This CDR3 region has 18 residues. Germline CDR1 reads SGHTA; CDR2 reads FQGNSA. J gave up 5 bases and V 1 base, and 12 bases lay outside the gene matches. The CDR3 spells CASSLEISLAGGRDEQYF. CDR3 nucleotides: TGTGCCAGCAGCTTAGAGATATCGCTAGCGGGAGGGAGGGACGAGCAGTACTTC.

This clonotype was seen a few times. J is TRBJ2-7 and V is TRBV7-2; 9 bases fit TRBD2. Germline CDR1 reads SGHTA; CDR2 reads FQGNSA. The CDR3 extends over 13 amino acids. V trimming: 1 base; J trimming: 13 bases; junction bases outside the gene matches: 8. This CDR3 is CASSLEREAPSYF. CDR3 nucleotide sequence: TGTGCCAGCAGCTTAGAGCGGGAGGCCCCTAGTTACTTC.

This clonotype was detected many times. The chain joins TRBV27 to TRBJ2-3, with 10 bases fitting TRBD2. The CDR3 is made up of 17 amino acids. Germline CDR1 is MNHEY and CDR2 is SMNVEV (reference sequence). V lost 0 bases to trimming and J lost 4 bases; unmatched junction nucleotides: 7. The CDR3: CASSLSHPAGGPDTQYF. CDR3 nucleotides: TGTGCCAGCAGTTTATCCCACCCAGCGGGAGGGCCAGATACGCAGTATTTT.

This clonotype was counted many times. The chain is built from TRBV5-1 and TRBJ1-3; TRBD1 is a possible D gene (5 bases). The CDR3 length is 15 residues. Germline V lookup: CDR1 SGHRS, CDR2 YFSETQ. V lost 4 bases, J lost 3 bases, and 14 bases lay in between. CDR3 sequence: CASSLGGNGGNTIYF. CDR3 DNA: TGCGCCAGCAGCCTGGGGGGGAACGGTGGAAACACCATATATTTT.